These T cell receptor beta chains were read from a single sample in a study of control samples from healthy donors and cancer patients. Clones were read by immunoSEQ multiplex PCR, and TCRdb kept only the in-frame ones, dropping some. The sample includes tens of thousands of clones, 70% seen only once; the top ten take under 20%. Sequenced sample: formalin-fixed, paraffin-embedded tissue. These receptors were taken from a male donor with melanoma. Each CDR3 is given with its conserved first and last residue. Fields, in order: D gene, clone size, J gene, V gene, CDR3 protein, CDR3 DNA. D genes are given only for firm matches. Clone size is not always given. Where it is, it says once, few, many or a class for expanded clones.

TRBD2 NA TRBJ2-1 TRBV7-9 CASSAPGLAAGNEQFF TGTGCCAGCAGCGCGCCGGGACTAGCGGCCGGCAATGAGCAGTTCTTC
NA NA TRBJ1-5 TRBV5-1 CASSPLGGNQPQHF TGCGCCAGCAGCCCGCTCGGGGGCAATCAGCCCCAGCATTTT
TRBD1 many TRBJ1-1 TRBV6-2/TRBV6-3 CASSRTGLRVEAFF TGTGCCAGCAGTCGGACAGGGCTGCGGGTTGAAGCTTTCTTT
NA NA TRBJ2-7 TRBV9 CASSVGAGDSYEQYF TGTGCCAGCAGCGTAGGGGCAGGGGACTCCTACGAGCAGTACTTC
NA NA TRBJ2-2 TRBV2 CASNEQGSNTGELFF TGTGCCAGCAATGAACAGGGCTCGAACACCGGGGAGCTGTTTTTT
NA NA TRBJ1-2 TRBV27 CATSGRGHQTNYGYTF TGTGCCACCTCCGGAAGGGGACACCAAACTAACTATGGCTACACCTTC
TRBD2 NA TRBJ2-1 TRBV9 CASSVAALAGIHEQFF TGTGCCAGCAGCGTAGCTGCACTAGCGGGGATACATGAGCAGTTCTTC
NA NA TRBJ2-3 TRBV3-1/TRBV3-2 CASSQGGMGTDTQYF TGTGCCAGCAGCCAAGGCGGGATGGGAACAGATACGCAGTATTTT
NA NA TRBJ2-5 TRBV7-9 CASSLMYSQETQYF TGTGCCAGCAGCTTAATGTACAGCCAAGAGACCCAGTACTTC
NA NA TRBJ2-3 TRBV18 CASSPLDSTDTQYF TGTGCCAGCTCACCACTCGACAGCACAGATACGCAGTATTTT
NA few TRBJ2-2 TRBV6-6 CASTRGADGELFF TGTGCCAGCACACGGGGGGCGGACGGGGAGCTGTTTTTT